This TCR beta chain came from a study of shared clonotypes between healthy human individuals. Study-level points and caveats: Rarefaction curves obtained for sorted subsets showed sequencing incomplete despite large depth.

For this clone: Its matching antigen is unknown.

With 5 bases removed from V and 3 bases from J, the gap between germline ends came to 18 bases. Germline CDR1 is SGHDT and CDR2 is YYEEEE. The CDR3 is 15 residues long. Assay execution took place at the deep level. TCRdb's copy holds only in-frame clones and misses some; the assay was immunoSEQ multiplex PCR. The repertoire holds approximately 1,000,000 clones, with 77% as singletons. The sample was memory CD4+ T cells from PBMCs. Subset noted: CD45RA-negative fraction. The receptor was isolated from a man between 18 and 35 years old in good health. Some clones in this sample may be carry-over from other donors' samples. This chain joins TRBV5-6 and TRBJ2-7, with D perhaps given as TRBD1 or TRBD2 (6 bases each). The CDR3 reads CASSTASGAGYEQYF. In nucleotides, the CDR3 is TGTGCCAGCAGTACCGCCTCGGGGGCGGGCTACGAGCAGTACTTC.